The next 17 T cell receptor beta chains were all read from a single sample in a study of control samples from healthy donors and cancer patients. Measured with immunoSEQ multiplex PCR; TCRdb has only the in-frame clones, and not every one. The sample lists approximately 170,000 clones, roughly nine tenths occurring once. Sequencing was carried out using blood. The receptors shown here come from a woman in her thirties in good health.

The CDR3 spells CASSTGFYEKLFF. The CDR3 nucleotides read TGTGCCAGCTCGACAGGGTTTTATGAAAAACTGTTTTTT. The V gene is TRBV18, the J gene TRBJ1-4; 7 bases fit TRBD1. CDR1 KGHSH and CDR2 LQKENI come from the germline V gene. V gave up 6 bases and J gave up 6 bases; unmatched junction bases: 4. This CDR3 spans 13 amino acids.

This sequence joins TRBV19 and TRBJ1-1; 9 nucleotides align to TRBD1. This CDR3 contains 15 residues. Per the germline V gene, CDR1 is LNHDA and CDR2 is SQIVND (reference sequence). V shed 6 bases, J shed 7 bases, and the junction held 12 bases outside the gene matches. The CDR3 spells CASRGPGQGRGEAFF. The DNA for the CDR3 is TGTGCCAGTAGGGGCCCGGGACAGGGTCGGGGTGAAGCTTTCTTT. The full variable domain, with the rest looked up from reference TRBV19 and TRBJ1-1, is DGGITQSPKYLFRKEGQNVTLSCEQNLNHDAMYWYRQDPGQGLRLIYYSQIVNDFQKGDIAEGYSVSREKKESFPLTVTSAQKNPTAFYLCASRGPGQGRGEAFFGQGTRLTVV.

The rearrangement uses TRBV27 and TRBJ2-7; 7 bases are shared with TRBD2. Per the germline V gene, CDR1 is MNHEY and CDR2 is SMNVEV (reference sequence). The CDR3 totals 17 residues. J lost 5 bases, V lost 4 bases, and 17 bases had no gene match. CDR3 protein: CASSSWRKVGGFNEQYF. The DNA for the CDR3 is TGTGCCAGCAGTTCCTGGCGAAAGGTGGGAGGGTTTAACGAGCAGTACTTC.

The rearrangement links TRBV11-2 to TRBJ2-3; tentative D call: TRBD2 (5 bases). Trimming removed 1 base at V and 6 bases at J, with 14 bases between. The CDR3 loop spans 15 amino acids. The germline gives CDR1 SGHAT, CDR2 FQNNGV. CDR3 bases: TGTGCCAGCAGCTTAGGCCTGGGAGCTTTGGATACGCAGTATTTT. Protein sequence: CASSLGLGALDTQYF.

CDR3 in DNA: TGTGCCAGCAGCTTAGCGGGGGAGACCCAGTACTTC. It codes for CASSLAGETQYF. This chain links TRBV7-8 with TRBJ2-5; D is unclear. The CDR3 consists of 12 residues. The germline CDR1 and CDR2 sequences are SGHVS and FQNEAQ. The V end was cut by 0 bases, the J end by 5 bases, with 4 bases between.

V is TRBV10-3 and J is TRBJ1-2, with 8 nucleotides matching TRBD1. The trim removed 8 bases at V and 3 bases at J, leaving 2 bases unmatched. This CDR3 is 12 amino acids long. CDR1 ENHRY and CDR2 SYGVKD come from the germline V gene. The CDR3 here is CAIQGADYGYTF. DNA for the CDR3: TGTGCCATCCAGGGGGCGGACTATGGCTACACCTTC.

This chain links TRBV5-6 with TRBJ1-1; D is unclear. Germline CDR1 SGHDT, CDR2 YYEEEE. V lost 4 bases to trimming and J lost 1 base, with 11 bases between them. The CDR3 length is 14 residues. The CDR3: CASSALTANTEAFF. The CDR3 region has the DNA TGTGCCAGCAGCGCGCTGACGGCGAACACTGAAGCTTTCTTT.

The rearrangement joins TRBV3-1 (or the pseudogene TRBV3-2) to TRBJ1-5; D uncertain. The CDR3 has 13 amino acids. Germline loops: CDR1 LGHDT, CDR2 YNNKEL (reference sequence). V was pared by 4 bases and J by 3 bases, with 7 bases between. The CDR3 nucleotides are TGTGCCAGCAGCCGAGGGTCCAATCAGCCCCAGCATTTT. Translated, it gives CASSRGSNQPQHF.

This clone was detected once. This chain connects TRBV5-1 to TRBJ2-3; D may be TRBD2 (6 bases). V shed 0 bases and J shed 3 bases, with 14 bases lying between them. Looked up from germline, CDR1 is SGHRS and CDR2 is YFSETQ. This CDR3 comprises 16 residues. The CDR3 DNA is TGCGCCAGCAGCTTGGTTGGGGGGAGAAATACAGATACGCAGTATTTT. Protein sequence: CASSLVGGRNTDTQYF.

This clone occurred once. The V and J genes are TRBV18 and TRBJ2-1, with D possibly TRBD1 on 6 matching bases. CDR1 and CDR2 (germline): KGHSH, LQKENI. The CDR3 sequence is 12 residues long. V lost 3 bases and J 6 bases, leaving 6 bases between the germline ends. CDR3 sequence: CASSPDSNEQFF. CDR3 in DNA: TGTGCCAGCTCACCGGACAGCAATGAGCAGTTCTTC.

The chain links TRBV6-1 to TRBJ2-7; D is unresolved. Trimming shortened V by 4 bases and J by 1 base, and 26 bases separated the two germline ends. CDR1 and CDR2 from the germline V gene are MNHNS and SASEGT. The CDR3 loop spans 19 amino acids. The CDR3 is CASSAAGAMYAERSYEQYF. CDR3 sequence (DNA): TGTGCCAGCAGTGCAGCCGGCGCAATGTACGCCGAGCGTTCCTACGAGCAGTACTTC.

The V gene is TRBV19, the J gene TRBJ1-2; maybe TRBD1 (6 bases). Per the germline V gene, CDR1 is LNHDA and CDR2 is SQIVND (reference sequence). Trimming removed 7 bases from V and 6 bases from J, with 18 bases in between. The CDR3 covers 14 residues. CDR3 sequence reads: CASNLGGTPHGYTF. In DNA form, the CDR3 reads TGTGCCAGTAACTTGGGGGGGACACCCCATGGCTACACCTTC. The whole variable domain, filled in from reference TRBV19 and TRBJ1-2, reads DGGITQSPKYLFRKEGQNVTLSCEQNLNHDAMYWYRQDPGQGLRLIYYSQIVNDFQKGDIAEGYSVSREKKESFPLTVTSAQKNPTAFYLCASNLGGTPHGYTFGSGTRLTVV.

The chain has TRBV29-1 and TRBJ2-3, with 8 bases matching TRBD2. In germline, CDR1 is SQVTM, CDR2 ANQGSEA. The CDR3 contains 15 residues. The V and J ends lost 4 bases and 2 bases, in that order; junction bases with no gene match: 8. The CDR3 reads CSVVGAGETTDTQYF. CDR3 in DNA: TGCAGCGTTGTCGGAGCGGGAGAGACCACAGATACGCAGTATTTT.

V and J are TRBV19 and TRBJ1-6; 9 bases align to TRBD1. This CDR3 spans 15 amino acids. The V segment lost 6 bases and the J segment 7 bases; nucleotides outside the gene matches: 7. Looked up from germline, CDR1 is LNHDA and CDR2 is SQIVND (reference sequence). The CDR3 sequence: CASRTQGAGNSPLHF. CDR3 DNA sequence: TGTGCCAGTAGGACACAGGGGGCTGGAAATTCACCCCTCCACTTT. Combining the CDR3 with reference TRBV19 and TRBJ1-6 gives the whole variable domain DGGITQSPKYLFRKEGQNVTLSCEQNLNHDAMYWYRQDPGQGLRLIYYSQIVNDFQKGDIAEGYSVSREKKESFPLTVTSAQKNPTAFYLCASRTQGAGNSPLHFGNGTRLTVT.

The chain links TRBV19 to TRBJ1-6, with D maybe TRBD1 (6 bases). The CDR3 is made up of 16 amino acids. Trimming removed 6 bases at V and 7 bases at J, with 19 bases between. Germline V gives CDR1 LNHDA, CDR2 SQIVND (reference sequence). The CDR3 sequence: CASRWAAGATNSPLHF. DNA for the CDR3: TGTGCCAGTAGATGGGCCGCGGGGGCGACGAATTCACCCCTCCACTTT. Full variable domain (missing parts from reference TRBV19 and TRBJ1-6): DGGITQSPKYLFRKEGQNVTLSCEQNLNHDAMYWYRQDPGQGLRLIYYSQIVNDFQKGDIAEGYSVSREKKESFPLTVTSAQKNPTAFYLCASRWAAGATNSPLHFGNGTRLTVT.

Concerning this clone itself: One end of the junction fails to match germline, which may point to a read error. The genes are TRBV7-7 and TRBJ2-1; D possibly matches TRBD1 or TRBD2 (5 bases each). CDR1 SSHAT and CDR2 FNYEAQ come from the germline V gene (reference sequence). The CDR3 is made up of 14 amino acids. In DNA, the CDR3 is TGTGCTAGCAGTCGGGACCCGGACTCCGGGGAGCAGTTCTTC. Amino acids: CASSRDPDSGEQFF.

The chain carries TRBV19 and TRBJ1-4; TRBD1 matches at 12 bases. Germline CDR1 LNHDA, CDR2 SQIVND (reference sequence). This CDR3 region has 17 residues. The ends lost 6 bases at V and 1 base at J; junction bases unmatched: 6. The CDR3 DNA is TGTGCCAGTAGCTTCGGGACAGGGGGCGAAACTAATGAAAAACTGTTTTTT. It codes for CASSFGTGGETNEKLFF.